This is a list of T cell receptor beta chains from one sample in a study of blood T cell repertoires in COVID-19. The method was immunoSEQ multiplex PCR; TCRdb's version includes in-frame clones alone and lacks a portion of them. The table has some 300,000 clones, just under 90% seen once; the top ten hold 2.9%. The sample consisted of PBMCs or T cells enriched from blood (not recorded which). The receptors were gathered from a woman between 45 and 65 years old who had been exposed to COVID-19. The conserved cysteine and the conserved F or W are not part of the CDR3 here. Fields, in order: clone size, J gene, V gene, CDR3 protein. Part of the rows lack a size; the others show once, few, many or a class for expanded clones.

abundance: .; j_gene: TRBJ2-3; v_gene: TRBV5-1; CDR3aa: ASSTGRQGTDTQY
abundance: .; j_gene: TRBJ2-1; v_gene: TRBV11-2; CDR3aa: ASSYATQRAF
abundance: .; j_gene: TRBJ1-2; v_gene: TRBV12-3/TRBV12-4; CDR3aa: ASSRSGGYT
abundance: .; j_gene: TRBJ1-1; v_gene: TRBV19; CDR3aa: ASSDRGPDTEAF
abundance: .; j_gene: TRBJ2-7; v_gene: TRBV7-2; CDR3aa: ASKGGTGPLEQY
abundance: .; j_gene: TRBJ1-5; v_gene: TRBV28; CDR3aa: ASTTGVRQPQH
abundance: .; j_gene: TRBJ2-7; v_gene: TRBV7-8; CDR3aa: ASSLDQGQSSYEQY
abundance: once; j_gene: TRBJ2-7; v_gene: TRBV10-3; CDR3aa: AIRGTGGSYEQY
abundance: .; j_gene: TRBJ1-5; v_gene: TRBV15; CDR3aa: ATSRTDRGNQPQH
abundance: .; j_gene: TRBJ1-5; v_gene: TRBV19; CDR3aa: ASSILPGQGRSQPQH
abundance: .; j_gene: TRBJ2-1; v_gene: TRBV6-4; CDR3aa: ASSDRRGSSYNEQF
abundance: few; j_gene: TRBJ2-1; v_gene: TRBV6-5; CDR3aa: ASSSRAVASYNEQF
abundance: .; j_gene: TRBJ2-3; v_gene: TRBV19; CDR3aa: ASSPQGSDTQY
abundance: few; j_gene: TRBJ2-7; v_gene: TRBV29-1; CDR3aa: SVEDFPTSGASYEQY
abundance: .; j_gene: TRBJ1-1; v_gene: TRBV5-1; CDR3aa: ASSLGTGANTEAF
abundance: .; j_gene: TRBJ2-2; v_gene: TRBV7-8; CDR3aa: ASSSGPPLNTGELF
abundance: .; j_gene: TRBJ2-5; v_gene: TRBV7-9; CDR3aa: ASSPQGATQY
abundance: .; j_gene: TRBJ1-3; v_gene: TRBV2; CDR3aa: ASSVGAPGNTIY
abundance: few; j_gene: TRBJ1-2; v_gene: TRBV5-4; CDR3aa: ASSSRDRERGYT
abundance: .; j_gene: TRBJ2-5; v_gene: TRBV7-9; CDR3aa: ASSLSVRKETQY
abundance: .; j_gene: TRBJ1-2; v_gene: TRBV28; CDR3aa: ASRSPGTGYT
abundance: .; j_gene: TRBJ2-4; v_gene: TRBV5-1; CDR3aa: ASSDPGGKNIQY
abundance: once; j_gene: TRBJ2-5; v_gene: TRBV3-1/TRBV3-2; CDR3aa: ASSVAGEIQETQY
abundance: .; j_gene: TRBJ2-1; v_gene: TRBV4-2; CDR3aa: ASSQDRGVSYNEQF
abundance: once; j_gene: TRBJ1-3; v_gene: TRBV29-1; CDR3aa: SVEGGTGSIGNTIY
abundance: .; j_gene: TRBJ2-3; v_gene: TRBV6-5; CDR3aa: ASIKCGTGPDTQY
abundance: .; j_gene: TRBJ1-2; v_gene: TRBV30; CDR3aa: AWSVNRYGYT
abundance: .; j_gene: TRBJ1-2; v_gene: TRBV28; CDR3aa: ASRVTGAVNGYT
abundance: .; j_gene: TRBJ2-3; v_gene: TRBV9; CDR3aa: ASSTHLMTSGGTDTQY